This T cell receptor beta chain derives from a study of blood T cell repertoires in COVID-19. Study information: Researchers got acute and convalescent COVID-19 samples from the United States, Italy and Spain.

The assay was immunoSEQ multiplex PCR, and TCRdb's table has in-frame clones only and misses some. The table shows about 190,000 clones, with more than 60% occurring only once. Germline CDR1 reads MNHEY; CDR2 reads SVGAGI. The V end was cut by 10 bases, the J end by 2 bases, with 20 bases between. The CDR3 runs 15 residues. This clonotype originated in a woman aged 50 to 60 with acute or convalescent COVID-19. This sequence joins TRBV6-5 and TRBJ1-2; D gene unclear. Sequencing was performed on peripheral blood. Here the CDR3 reads CATGRPDTVNYGYTF. Written as DNA, the CDR3 is TGTGCCACCGGCCGCCCCGATACAGTAAACTATGGCTACACCTTC.